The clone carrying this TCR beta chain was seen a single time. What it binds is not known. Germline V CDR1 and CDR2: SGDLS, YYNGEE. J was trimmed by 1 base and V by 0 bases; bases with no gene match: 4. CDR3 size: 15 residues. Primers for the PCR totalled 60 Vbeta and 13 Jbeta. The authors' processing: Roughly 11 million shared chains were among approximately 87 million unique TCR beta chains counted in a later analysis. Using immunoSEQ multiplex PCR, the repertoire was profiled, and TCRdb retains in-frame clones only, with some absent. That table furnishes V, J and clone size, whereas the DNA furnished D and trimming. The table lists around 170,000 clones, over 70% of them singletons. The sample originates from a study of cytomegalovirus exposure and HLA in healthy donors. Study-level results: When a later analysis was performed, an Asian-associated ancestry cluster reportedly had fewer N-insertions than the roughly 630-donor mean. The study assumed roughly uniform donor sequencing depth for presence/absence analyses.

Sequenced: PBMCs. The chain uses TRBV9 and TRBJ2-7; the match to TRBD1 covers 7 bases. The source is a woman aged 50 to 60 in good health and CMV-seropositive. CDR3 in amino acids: CASSVGTGSSYEQYF. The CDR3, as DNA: TGTGCCAGCAGCGTAGGGACAGGATCTTCCTACGAGCAGTACTTC.